This T cell receptor (beta chain) came from a study of blood T cell repertoires in COVID-19. Overall study context: Sites across the United States, Italy and Spain contributed samples from acute and convalescent COVID-19. T cells, B-cell-depleted T cells, or PBMCs supplied cDNA or gDNA.

V trimming: 0 bases; J trimming: 1 base; junction bases outside the gene matches: 6. The CDR3 loop spans 16 amino acids. Germline CDR1 is SGHNT and CDR2 is YYREEE (reference sequence). Per the original data handling: Amplification of reference gene primers provided the estimated nucleated cell counts. Method: immunoSEQ multiplex PCR; TCRdb's copy keeps in-frame clones and lacks some. D and trimming were read from the DNA, whereas the V and J calls and clone size are those reported in that table. The data contain about 28,000 clones, about 78% of them singletons. The origin of this receptor is a boy between 2 and 10 years old with active or convalescent COVID-19. Sequencing was carried out using peripheral blood. The chain recombines TRBV5-4 with TRBJ1-1, with 7 positions matching TRBD1. The CDR3 DNA reads TGTGCCAGCAGCTTGGGCCCCGGGACAGCGAACACTGAAGCTTTCTTT. Its translation: CASSLGPGTANTEAFF.